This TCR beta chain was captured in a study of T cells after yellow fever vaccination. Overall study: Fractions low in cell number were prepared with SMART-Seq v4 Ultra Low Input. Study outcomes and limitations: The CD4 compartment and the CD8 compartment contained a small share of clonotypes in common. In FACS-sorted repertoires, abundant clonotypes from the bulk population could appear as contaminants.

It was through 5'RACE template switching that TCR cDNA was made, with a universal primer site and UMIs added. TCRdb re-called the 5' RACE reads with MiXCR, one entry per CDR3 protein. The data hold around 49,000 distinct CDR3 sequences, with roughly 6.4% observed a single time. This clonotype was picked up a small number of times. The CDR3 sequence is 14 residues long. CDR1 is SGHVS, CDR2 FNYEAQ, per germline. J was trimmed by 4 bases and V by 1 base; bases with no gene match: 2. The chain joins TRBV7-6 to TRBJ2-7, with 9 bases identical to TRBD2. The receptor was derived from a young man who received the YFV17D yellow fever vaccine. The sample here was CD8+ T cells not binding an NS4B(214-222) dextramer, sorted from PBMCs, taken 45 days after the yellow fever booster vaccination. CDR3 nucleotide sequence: TGTGCCAGCAGCTTAGGGACTAGCGCTTACGAGCAGTACTTC. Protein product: CASSLGTSAYEQYF.